Below are 28 T cell receptor beta chains sequenced from a single sample in a study of T cell repertoires in cytomegalovirus infection. No antigen is known for these receptors. Each CDR3 protein gets one entry after TCRdb re-called the reads with MiXCR. The profile shows about 830,000 distinct CDR3 sequences, about 33% of them singletons. The sample was cultured CD8+ T cells from PBMCs, taken from culture after CMV antigen stimulation. All receptors derive from a human donor in good health (CMV status not recorded). Some clones in this sample may be carry-over from other donors' samples.

This clonotype was seen ten or more times. The V and J genes are TRBV7-8 and TRBJ1-1; D is undetermined. Germline V gene data show CDR1 as SGHVS and CDR2 as FQNEAQ. Trimming pared 1 base from V and 3 bases from J, leaving 12 bases between. This CDR3 contains 15 residues. DNA of the CDR3: TGTGCCAGCAGCTTAGAGCGGGGTTGGGACACTGAAGCTTTCTTT. It is translated as CASSLERGWDTEAFF.

This clonotype was found a few times. V is TRBV7-3 and J is TRBJ2-1, with D tentatively TRBD1 or TRBD2 (6 bases each). This CDR3 is 13 amino acids long. Between the trimmed V and J ends, which lost 5 bases and 8 bases, there was a span of 13 bases. Germline assignment: CDR1 SGHTA and CDR2 FQGTGA. CDR3 amino acids: CASSVIGGDEQFF. CDR3 DNA: TGTGCCAGCAGCGTGATCGGGGGCGATGAGCAGTTCTTC.

This clonotype was seen ten or more times. The chain joins TRBV7-2 to TRBJ2-4; TRBD1 matches at 12 bases. The V gene's germline CDR1 is SGHTA and CDR2 FQGNSA. The CDR3 extends over 17 amino acids. V lost 5 bases, J lost 8 bases, and 13 bases stayed unmatched. CDR3 nucleotide sequence: TGTGCCAGCAGCCCCCGGGACAGGGGGCGCTTCGGGGACATTCAGTACTTC. The encoded protein is CASSPRDRGRFGDIQYF.

This clonotype occurred a few times. The J gene is TRBJ2-6, the V gene TRBV6-5; TRBD1 agrees at 11 bases. Germline V gene data show CDR1 as MNHEY and CDR2 as SVGAGI. The CDR3 spans 17 residues. Trimming took 2 bases from V and 2 from J; bases not matched to a gene: 2. CDR3 residues: CASSYGQGATGANVLTF. Here the CDR3 DNA reads TGTGCCAGCAGTTACGGACAGGGGGCGACTGGGGCCAACGTCCTGACTTTC.

There are a few counts of this clonotype. V and J are TRBV7-9 and TRBJ1-6; TRBD1 matches 12 bases. CDR1 and CDR2 (germline): SEHNR, FQNEAQ (reference sequence). The V segment lost 5 bases and the J segment 7 bases; nucleotides outside the gene matches: 6. The length of the CDR3 is 16 residues. The CDR3 DNA reads as TGTGCCAGCAGCCTCCAGGGACAGGGGGCCAATTCACCCCTCCACTTT. This gives the protein CASSLQGQGANSPLHF. Drawing the rest from reference TRBV7-9 and TRBJ1-6, the complete variable domain is DTGVSQNPRHKITKRGQNVTFRCDPISEHNRLYWYRQTLGQGPEFLTYFQNEAQLEKSRLLSDRFSAERPKGSFSTLEIQRTEQGDSAMYLCASSLQGQGANSPLHFGNGTRLTVT.

This clonotype has only a few counts. The genes are TRBV6-6 and TRBJ1-2; 8 bases map to TRBD1. V shed 7 bases and J 1 base; nucleotides not matched to a gene: 5. The CDR3 length is 14 residues. In germline, CDR1 is MNHNY, CDR2 SVGAGI (reference sequence). The CDR3 region is CASILGQDNYGYTF. CDR3 DNA sequence: TGTGCCAGCATCTTGGGACAGGATAACTATGGCTACACCTTC.

The chain has TRBV7-3 and TRBJ1-2; 7 bases match TRBD1. Germline CDR1 and CDR2: SGHTA and FQGTGA. The CDR3 loop spans 12 amino acids. The V and J ends lost 6 bases and 4 bases, in that order; junction bases with no gene match: 2. For the CDR3, the DNA is TGTGCCAGCAGGGGACAGCCCTATGGCTACACCTTC. This gives the protein CASRGQPYGYTF.

V gene TRBV28 combines with J gene TRBJ2-3; no reliable D call. The CDR3 has 14 amino acids. V lost 3 bases and J lost 2, with 9 bases in between. The V gene's germline CDR1 is MDHEN and CDR2 SYDVKM. In DNA, the CDR3 is TGTGCCAGCAGTTTCAGTAAGGTCACAGATACGCAGTATTTT. Protein sequence: CASSFSKVTDTQYF.

CDR3 amino acids: CSVEGLAVGTGELFF. In DNA, the CDR3 is TGCAGCGTTGAGGGACTAGCGGTGGGCACCGGGGAGCTGTTTTTT. The J gene is TRBJ2-2, the V gene TRBV29-1; 11 nucleotides agree with TRBD2. The CDR3 totals 15 residues. V was pared by 3 bases and J by 4 bases, with 4 bases of the junction left unmatched. CDR1 is SQVTM, CDR2 ANQGSEA, per germline.

The V call is TRBV18, the J call TRBJ2-7; D might be TRBD2 (6 bases). Deletions cut 6 bases from V and 3 bases from J, with 18 bases between. The CDR3 runs to 15 residues. CDR1 KGHSH and CDR2 LQKENI come from the germline V gene. The CDR3 region is CASSLPTSMNYEQYF. CDR3 DNA: TGTGCCAGCTCGCTACCGACTAGTATGAACTACGAGCAGTACTTC.

The rearrangement uses TRBV6-5 and TRBJ1-5; tentative D call: TRBD1 (5 bases). The V end lost 2 bases, the J end lost 6 bases, and 11 bases lay between the germline ends. Germline values: CDR1 MNHEY, CDR2 SVGAGI. The CDR3 totals 14 residues. CDR3 DNA: TGTGCCAGCAGTTACGCGCAGGGCGTTCAGCCCCAGCATTTT. It translates to CASSYAQGVQPQHF.

J is TRBJ2-1 and V is TRBV6-1, with TRBD2 identical over 11 bases. This CDR3 region has 16 residues. Germline V lookup: CDR1 MNHNS, CDR2 SASEGT. Unmatched junction bases numbered 7, after V lost 5 bases and J lost 4 bases. CDR3 in amino acids: CASSFQLAGEYNEQFF. The CDR3, as DNA: TGTGCCAGCAGTTTCCAACTAGCGGGGGAGTACAATGAGCAGTTCTTC.

The V gene is TRBV11-1, the J gene TRBJ2-2; D gene unclear. Germline-derived CDR1 and CDR2 are SGHAT and FQDESV (reference sequence). The CDR3 runs to 12 residues. The V end was cut by 3 bases, the J end by 8 bases, with 7 bases between. The CDR3 sequence: CASSFSEGELFF. The CDR3 DNA reads TGTGCCAGCAGCTTCTCGGAAGGGGAGCTGTTTTTT.

CDR3 DNA: TGTGCCAGCAGCTTAGCGGGACAGGACACAGAGGGTGAGCAGTACTTC. It yields the protein CASSLAGQDTEGEQYF. V is TRBV7-9 and J is TRBJ2-7, with 8 positions matching TRBD1. V was pared by 0 bases and J by 7 bases, with 11 bases of the junction left unmatched. Per germline, CDR1 SEHNR and CDR2 FQNEAQ (reference sequence). The CDR3 is 16 residues long. The entire variable domain, with the rest obtained from reference TRBV7-9 and TRBJ2-7, is as follows: DTGVSQNPRHKITKRGQNVTFRCDPISEHNRLYWYRQTLGQGPEFLTYFQNEAQLEKSRLLSDRFSAERPKGSFSTLEIQRTEQGDSAMYLCASSLAGQDTEGEQYFGPGTRLTVT.

Remarks on this clonotype: The junction does not match germline at one end; this may be a read error. This sequence joins TRBV7-2 and TRBJ1-3; no clear D gene. From germline, CDR1 is SGHTA and CDR2 FQGNSA. The CDR3 runs to 17 residues. As DNA, the CDR3 is TGTGCCAACAGCCGGACCGGTACGGTACTCCCTGGAAACACCATATATTTT. Amino acids: CANSRTGTVLPGNTIYF.

The table lists this clonotype with a few counts. The V call is TRBV6-2 or TRBV6-3, the J call TRBJ1-1, with 7 bases lining up with TRBD1. This CDR3 comprises 16 residues. Germline lookup yields CDR1 MNHEY and CDR2 SVGEGT. V lost 4 bases to trimming and J lost 4 bases; unmatched junction nucleotides: 12. In DNA, the CDR3 is TGTGCCAGCAGTTTCGCAGGGGGGGCAATGGGCACTGAAGCTTTCTTT. Amino acid sequence: CASSFAGGAMGTEAFF.

J is TRBJ2-2 and V is TRBV24-1, with 8 bases aligning to TRBD1. There are 14 residues in the CDR3. Germline V gene lookup returns CDR1 KGHDR and CDR2 SFDVKD. The J segment lost 6 bases and the V segment lost 2 bases, leaving 1 base of the junction unmatched. DNA of the CDR3: TGTGCCACCAGTGATTCGACAGGGGCCGGGGAGCTGTTTTTT. This encodes CATSDSTGAGELFF.

J is TRBJ2-2 and V is TRBV3-1, with D possibly TRBD1 on 5 matching bases. Germline CDR1 is LGHDT and CDR2 is YNNKEL (reference sequence). Trimming removed 5 bases from V and 3 bases from J, with 13 bases in between. This CDR3 region has 15 residues. In DNA form, the CDR3 reads TGTGCCAGCAGCTATAGGGGCGTCGACACCGGGGAGCTGTTTTTT. Protein sequence: CASSYRGVDTGELFF.

V gene TRBV6-6 combines with J gene TRBJ2-3, with D perhaps TRBD1 (6 bases). CDR1 is MNHNY, CDR2 SVGAGI, per germline (reference sequence). CDR3 length: 16 residues. Between the trimmed V and J ends, which lost 0 bases and 2 bases, there was a span of 12 bases. The CDR3 nucleotides are TGTGCCAGCAGTTACTCGAACAGGGTATTCACAGATACGCAGTATTTT. It translates to CASSYSNRVFTDTQYF.

This clonotype has only a few counts. The V and J genes are TRBV27 and TRBJ2-3; the match to TRBD1 covers 7 bases. From germline, CDR1 is MNHEY and CDR2 SMNVEV (reference sequence). The CDR3 spans 13 residues. With 7 bases clipped from V and 3 bases from J, the junction kept 4 bases outside the gene matches. The CDR3 nucleotides read TGTGCCAGCACCACAGGGGTGACAGATACGCAGTATTTT. Its protein product is CASTTGVTDTQYF.

The gene calls are TRBV24-1 and TRBJ2-7, with D perhaps TRBD1 (5 bases). The germline V and J ends were trimmed by 4 bases and 7 bases, with 13 bases remaining between them. The germline V gene encodes CDR1 KGHDR and CDR2 SFDVKD. The CDR3 is 13 residues long. CDR3 amino acids: CATSEQQVREQYV. The CDR3 DNA reads TGTGCCACCAGTGAACAACAGGTCCGAGAGCAGTACGTC.

This clonotype turned up a few times. This chain joins TRBV7-9 and TRBJ2-3; D call uncertain. V lost 3 bases, J lost 4 bases, and 14 bases lay in between. The germline V gene encodes CDR1 SEHNR and CDR2 FQNEAQ (reference sequence). CDR3 size: 15 residues. CDR3 sequence: CASSFDLRSPDTQYF. CDR3 nucleotide sequence: TGTGCCAGCAGCTTCGACCTCAGGTCCCCAGATACGCAGTATTTT.

V and J are TRBV7-9 and TRBJ1-2; 7 bases agree with TRBD1. Germline V gene lookup returns CDR1 SEHNR and CDR2 FQNEAQ (reference sequence). The ends lost 5 bases at V and 5 bases at J; junction bases unmatched: 8. This CDR3 has 14 amino acids. For the CDR3, the DNA is TGTGCCAGCAGCCGGACAGGAGGTCTTTATGGCTACACCTTC. Its translation: CASSRTGGLYGYTF.

The rearrangement joins TRBV12-3 or TRBV12-4 to TRBJ1-2; D uncertain. The V gene lost 10 bases and the J gene lost 2 bases, with 17 bases spanning the gap. CDR3 length: 14 amino acids. In nucleotides, the CDR3 is TGTGCCACCATCGACCTAGGCCTAAACTATGGCTACACCTTC. Its translation: CATIDLGLNYGYTF.

The chain uses TRBV2 and TRBJ1-6, with TRBD1 matching over 8 bases. The CDR3 sequence is 15 residues long. The ends lost 8 bases at V and 4 bases at J; junction bases unmatched: 7. Germline loops: CDR1 SNHLY, CDR2 FYNNEI. The CDR3 nucleotides are TGTGCCAGCCTACGGGGGACAGGTTATAATTCACCCCTCCACTTT. It specifies CASLRGTGYNSPLHF.

The chain uses TRBV12-3 or TRBV12-4 and TRBJ2-2, with TRBD2 identical over 7 bases. There are 16 residues in the CDR3. Trimming took 6 bases from V and 4 from J; bases not matched to a gene: 11. The CDR3 protein is CASSPGLVGVTGELFF. Here the CDR3 DNA reads TGTGCCAGCAGCCCCGGACTAGTAGGGGTCACCGGGGAGCTGTTTTTT.

This clonotype has only a few counts. The chain couples TRBV7-9 to TRBJ1-1, with D uncertain. CDR3 length: 13 residues. Germline V gives CDR1 SEHNR, CDR2 FQNEAQ (reference sequence). Trimming removed 5 bases at V and 11 bases at J, with 18 bases between. The CDR3 bases are TGTGCCAGCAGCATCAGCCTTAGTGAAGAGGCTTTCTTT. Amino acids: CASSISLSEEAFF.

This clonotype was detected only a few times. J is TRBJ2-2 and V is TRBV4-1, with TRBD2 identical over 11 bases. V lost 6 bases, J lost 5 bases, and 8 bases stayed unmatched. The CDR3 extends over 16 amino acids. The V gene's germline CDR1 is MGHRA and CDR2 YSYEKL. CDR3 DNA: TGCGCCAGCAGTTCCCGACTAGCGGGGAGGACCGGGGAGCTGTTTTTT. Protein product: CASSSRLAGRTGELFF.